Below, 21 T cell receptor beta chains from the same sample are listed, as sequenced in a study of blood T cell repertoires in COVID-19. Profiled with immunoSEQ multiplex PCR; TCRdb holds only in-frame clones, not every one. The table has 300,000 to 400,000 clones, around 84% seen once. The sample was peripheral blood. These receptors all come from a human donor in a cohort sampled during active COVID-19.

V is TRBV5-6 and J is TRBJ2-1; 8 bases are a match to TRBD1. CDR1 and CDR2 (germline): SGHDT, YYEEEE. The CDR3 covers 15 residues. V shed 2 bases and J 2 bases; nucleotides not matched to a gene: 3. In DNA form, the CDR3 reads TGTGCCAGCAGCTTAAAGGACAGGGCCTACAATGAGCAGTTCTTC. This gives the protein CASSLKDRAYNEQFF.

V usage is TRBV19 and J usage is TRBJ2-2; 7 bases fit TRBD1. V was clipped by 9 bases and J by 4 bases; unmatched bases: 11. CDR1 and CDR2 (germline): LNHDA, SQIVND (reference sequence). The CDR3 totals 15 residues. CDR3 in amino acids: CASGRQGRVTGELFF. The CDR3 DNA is TGTGCCAGCGGAAGACAGGGAAGAGTCACCGGGGAGCTGTTTTTT.

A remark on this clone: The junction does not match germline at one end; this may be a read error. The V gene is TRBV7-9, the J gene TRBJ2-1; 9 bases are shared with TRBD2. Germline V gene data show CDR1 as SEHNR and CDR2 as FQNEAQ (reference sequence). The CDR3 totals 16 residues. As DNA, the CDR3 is TGTGCCAGCAGCTTATTAGGAAAGCGGGAGGACAATGAGCAGCTCTTC. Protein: CASSLLGKREDNEQLF.

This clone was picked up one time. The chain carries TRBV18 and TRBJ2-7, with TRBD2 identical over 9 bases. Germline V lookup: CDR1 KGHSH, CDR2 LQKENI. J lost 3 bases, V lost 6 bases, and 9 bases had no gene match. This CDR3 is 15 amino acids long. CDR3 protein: CASSPAGGLIYEQYF. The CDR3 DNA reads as TGTGCCAGCTCCCCAGCGGGGGGCCTGATCTACGAGCAGTACTTC.

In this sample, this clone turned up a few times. CDR3 sequence: CASSRPGQGIYEQYF. CDR3 nucleotides: TGTGCCAGCAGTAGACCGGGACAGGGGATCTACGAGCAGTACTTC. The chain links TRBV6-2 or TRBV6-3 to TRBJ2-7; 10 nucleotides line up with TRBD1. The germline V gene encodes CDR1 MNHEY and CDR2 SVGEGT. This CDR3 is 15 amino acids long. V lost 5 bases, J lost 3 bases, and 7 bases stayed unmatched.

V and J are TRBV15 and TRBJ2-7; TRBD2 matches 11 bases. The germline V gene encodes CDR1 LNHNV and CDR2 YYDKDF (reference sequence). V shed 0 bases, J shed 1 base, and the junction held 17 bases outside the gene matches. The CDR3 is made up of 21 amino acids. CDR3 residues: CATSRDSYRIAGGPSSYEQYF. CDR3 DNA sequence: TGTGCCACCAGCAGAGACTCATACAGGATAGCGGGAGGGCCGAGTTCCTACGAGCAGTACTTC.

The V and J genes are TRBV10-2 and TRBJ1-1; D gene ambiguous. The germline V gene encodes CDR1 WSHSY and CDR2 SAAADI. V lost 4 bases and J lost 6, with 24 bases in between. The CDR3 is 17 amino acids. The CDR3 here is CASSVNGGRAGEAEAFF. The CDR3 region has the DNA TGCGCCAGCAGTGTTAACGGCGGTCGTGCTGGGGAGGCTGAAGCTTTCTTT.

Here the CDR3 DNA reads TGTGCCAGCAGCCAGGGGGCGGGCAATCAGCCCCAGCATTTT. Residues: CASSQGAGNQPQHF. The chain has TRBV7-9 and TRBJ1-5; 8 bases match TRBD1. Germline CDR1 reads SEHNR; CDR2 reads FQNEAQ (reference sequence). J was trimmed by 2 bases and V by 5 bases; bases with no gene match: 2. This CDR3 spans 14 amino acids.

The CDR3 reads CASSPRRGGRSEKLFF. CDR3 sequence (DNA): TGTGCCAGCAGCCCTCGGAGGGGGGGGAGGAGCGAAAAACTGTTTTTT. The chain carries TRBV9 and TRBJ1-4; the D gene is possibly TRBD1 (6 bases). V was cut by 4 bases and J by 8 bases, with 21 bases left in between. This CDR3 has 16 amino acids. Per germline, CDR1 SGDLS and CDR2 YYNGEE.

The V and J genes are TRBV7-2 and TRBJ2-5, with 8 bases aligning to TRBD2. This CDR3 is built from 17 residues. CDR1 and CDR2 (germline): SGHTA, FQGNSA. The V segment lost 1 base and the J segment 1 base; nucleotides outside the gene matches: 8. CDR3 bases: TGTGCCAGCAGCTTAGGAGTAAGCGGGAGTGGCCAAGAGACCCAGTACTTC. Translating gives CASSLGVSGSGQETQYF. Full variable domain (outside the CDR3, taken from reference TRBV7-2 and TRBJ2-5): GAGVSQSPSNKVTEKGKDVELRCDPISGHTALYWYRQSLGQGLEFLIYFQGNSAPDKSGLPSDRFSAERTGGSVSTLTIQRTQQEDSAVYLCASSLGVSGSGQETQYFGPGTRLLVL.

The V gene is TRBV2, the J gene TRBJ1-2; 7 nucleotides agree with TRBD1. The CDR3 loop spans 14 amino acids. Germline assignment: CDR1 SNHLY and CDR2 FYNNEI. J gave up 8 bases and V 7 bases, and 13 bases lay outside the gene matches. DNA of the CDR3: TGTGCCAGCAAAGGGACAGCCTCGTCGGCCGGCTACACCTTC. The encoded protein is CASKGTASSAGYTF.

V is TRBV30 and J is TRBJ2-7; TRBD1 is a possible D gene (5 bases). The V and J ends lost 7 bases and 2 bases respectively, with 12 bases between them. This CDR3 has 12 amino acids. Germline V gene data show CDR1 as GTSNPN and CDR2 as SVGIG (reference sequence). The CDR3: CALTVETYEQYF. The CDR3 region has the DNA TGTGCCTTGACAGTGGAGACCTACGAGCAGTACTTC. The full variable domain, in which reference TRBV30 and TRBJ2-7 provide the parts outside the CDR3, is SQTIHQWPATLVQPVGSPLSLECTVEGTSNPNLYWYRQAAGRGLQLLFYSVGIGQISSEVPQNLSASRPQDRQFILSSKKLLLSDSGFYLCALTVETYEQYFGPGTRLTVT.

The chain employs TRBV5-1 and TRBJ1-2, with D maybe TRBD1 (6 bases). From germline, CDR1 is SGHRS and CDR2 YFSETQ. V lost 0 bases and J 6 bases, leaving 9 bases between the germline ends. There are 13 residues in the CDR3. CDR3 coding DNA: TGCGCCAGCAGCTTGGAGTCAGGGGATGGCTACACCTTC. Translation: CASSLESGDGYTF.

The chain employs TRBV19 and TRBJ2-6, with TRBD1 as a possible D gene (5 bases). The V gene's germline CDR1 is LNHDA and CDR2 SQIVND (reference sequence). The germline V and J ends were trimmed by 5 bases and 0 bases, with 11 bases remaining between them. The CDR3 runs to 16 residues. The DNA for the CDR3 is TGTGCCAGTAGTGCCGGACACACCTCTGGGGCCAACGTCCTGACTTTC. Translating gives CASSAGHTSGANVLTF.

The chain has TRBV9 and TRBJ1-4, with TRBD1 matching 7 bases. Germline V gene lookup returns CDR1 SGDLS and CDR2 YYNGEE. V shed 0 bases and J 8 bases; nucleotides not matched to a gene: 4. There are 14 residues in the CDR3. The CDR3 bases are TGTGCCAGCAGCGTAGATCAGGGGGGCGAAAAACTGTTTTTT. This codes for CASSVDQGGEKLFF.

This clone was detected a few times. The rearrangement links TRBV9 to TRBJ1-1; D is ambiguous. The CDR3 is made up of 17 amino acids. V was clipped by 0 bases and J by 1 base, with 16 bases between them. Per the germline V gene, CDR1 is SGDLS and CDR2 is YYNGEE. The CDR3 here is CASSVVADYRRNTEAFF. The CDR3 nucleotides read TGTGCCAGCAGCGTAGTGGCAGACTATCGACGGAACACTGAAGCTTTCTTT.

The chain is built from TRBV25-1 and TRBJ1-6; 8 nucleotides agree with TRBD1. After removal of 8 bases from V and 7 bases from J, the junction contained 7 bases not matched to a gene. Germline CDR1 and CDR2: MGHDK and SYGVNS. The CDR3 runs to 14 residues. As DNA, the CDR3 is TGTGCCAGCTGCCTGGGACAGGCGAATTCACCCCTCCACTTT. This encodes CASCLGQANSPLHF. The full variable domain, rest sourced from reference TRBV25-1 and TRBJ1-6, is EADIYQTPRYLVIGTGKKITLECSQTMGHDKMYWYQQDPGMELHLIHYSYGVNSTEKGDLSSESTVSRIRTEHFPLTLESARPSHTSQYLCASCLGQANSPLHFGNGTRLTVT.

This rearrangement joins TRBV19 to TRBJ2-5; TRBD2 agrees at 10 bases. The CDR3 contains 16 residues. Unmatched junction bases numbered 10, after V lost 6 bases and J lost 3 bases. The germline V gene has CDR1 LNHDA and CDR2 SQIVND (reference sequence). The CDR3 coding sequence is TGTGCCAGTAGGGCCCGGAGCGGGGGGGCCGAAGAGACCCAGTACTTC. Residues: CASRARSGGAEETQYF.

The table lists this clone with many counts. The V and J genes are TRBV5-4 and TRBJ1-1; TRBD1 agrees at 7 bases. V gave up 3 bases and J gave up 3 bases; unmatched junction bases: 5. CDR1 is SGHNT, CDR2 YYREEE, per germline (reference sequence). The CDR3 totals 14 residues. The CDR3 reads CASSYDRADTEAFF. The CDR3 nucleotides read TGTGCCAGCAGCTACGACAGGGCGGACACTGAAGCTTTCTTT.

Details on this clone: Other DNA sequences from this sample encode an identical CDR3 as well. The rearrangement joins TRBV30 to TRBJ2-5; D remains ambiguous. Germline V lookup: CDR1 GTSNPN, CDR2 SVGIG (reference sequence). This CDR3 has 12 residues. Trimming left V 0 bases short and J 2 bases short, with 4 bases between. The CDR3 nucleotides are TGTGCCTGGAGTGTAACTCAAGAGACCCAGTACTTC. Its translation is CAWSVTQETQYF.

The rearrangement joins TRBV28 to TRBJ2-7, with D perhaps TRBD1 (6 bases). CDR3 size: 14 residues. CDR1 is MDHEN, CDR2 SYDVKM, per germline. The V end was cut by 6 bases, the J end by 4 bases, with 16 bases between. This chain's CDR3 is CASRSRGPGYEQYF. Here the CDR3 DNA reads TGTGCCAGCAGGAGCAGGGGCCCAGGTTACGAGCAGTACTTC.